The present T cell receptor (beta chain) was sequenced within a study of glioma-infiltrating T cells after dendritic cell vaccination. CDR1 MGHRA and CDR2 YSYEKL come from the germline V gene. Trimming removed 0 bases from V and 9 bases from J, with 18 bases in between. The CDR3 is 16 amino acids. PBMC were collected before vaccination, two weeks after the third vaccination, and at progression. Libraries were prepared by immunoSEQ multiplex PCR; TCRdb keeps only in-frame clonotypes and omits some of them. The table records around 96,000 clones, 79% of them present only once. The receptor's source is a human donor with glioblastoma. This chain uses TRBV4-1 with TRBJ2-4; D unresolved. This specimen was blood, taken before dendritic cell vaccination. This chain's CDR3 is CASSQDLPVLAPIQYF. The CDR3 DNA follows: TGCGCCAGCAGCCAAGATTTGCCCGTCTTGGCCCCCATTCAGTACTTC.